These T cell receptor beta chains were read from a single sample in a study of CD8+CD57+ T cells in acquired aplastic anemia. TCRdb ran MiXCR on the reads and lists one entry per CDR3 protein. The sample has about 190,000 distinct CDR3 sequences; about 53% are singletons. Sample: sorted CD4+, CD8+, or CD8+CD57+ T cells (not recorded which) from PBMCs. These receptors were obtained from a human donor in good health, serving as a control. The CDR3 runs from the conserved cysteine through the conserved F or W. The D gene is left open where the match is weak. Where a row states a size, it is once, few, many or the class of an expanded clone; other rows omit it.

j_call,v_call,clone_size,d_call,cdr3_nt,cdr3_aa
TRBJ1-5,TRBV28,.,.,TGTGCCAGCAGTCCCAAACCGGACTGGATTAATAGCAATCAGCCCCAGCATTTT,CASSPKPDWINSNQPQHF
TRBJ1-6,TRBV7-8,many,TRBD1,TGTGCCAGCAGCTTATTGGCAGGACAGGCGAGCTCCTATAATTCACCCCTCCACTTT,CASSLLAGQASSYNSPLHF
TRBJ2-7,TRBV7-9,.,TRBD2,TGTGCTAGCAGCTTAGGTAGCGGGATAAACTACGAGCAGTACTTC,CASSLGSGINYEQYF
TRBJ2-5,TRBV5-5,.,TRBD2,TGTGCCAGCAGCCGTATACTAGCGGGGGGCCAGACCCAGTACTTC,CASSRILAGGQTQYF
TRBJ2-7,TRBV20-1,many,TRBD1,TGCAGTGCTAGTCCATCGACAGGGAACTACGAGCAGTACTTC,CSASPSTGNYEQYF
TRBJ1-1,TRBV15,.,TRBD1,TGTGCCACCAGCAGTGGACAGGCCATGAACACTGAAGCTTTCTTT,CATSSGQAMNTEAFF
TRBJ1-6,TRBV12-3/TRBV12-4,many,.,TGTGCCAGCAGTTTAGGGGCCAATGCACCCCTCCACTTT,CASSLGANAPLHF
TRBJ1-5,TRBV2,.,.,TGTGCCAGCAGTTTAACCCCCCACCCGGATAGCAATCAGCCCCAGCATTTT,CASSLTPHPDSNQPQHF
TRBJ1-4,TRBV10-3,.,TRBD1,TGTGCCACCAAAACCGGACAGGGAACTAATGAAGAACTGTTTTTT,CATKTGQGTNEELFF
TRBJ2-7,TRBV6-6,many,.,TGTGCCAGCAGTTTCCCGGAAGGGTCTGAGCAGTACTTC,CASSFPEGSEQYF
TRBJ1-5,TRBV25-1,.,.,TGTGCCAGCAGTGAATATATTCGGGGGCAGGGCAATCAGCCCCAGCATTTT,CASSEYIRGQGNQPQHF
TRBJ2-1,TRBV19,.,.,TGTGCCAGTAGTATAGAAGGGCTTGTAGGAGAGATCTCCTACAATGAGCAGTTCTTC,CASSIEGLVGEISYNEQFF
TRBJ1-6,TRBV7-3,.,TRBD1,TGCGCCAGCAGCCCCGACAGGGTCACCTTACCCCTCCACTTT,CASSPDRVTLPLHF
TRBJ2-1,TRBV11-3,many,TRBD1,TGTGCCAGCAGCTTAGGCCTCCGGGACAGGGGGGACAATGAGCAGTTCTTC,CASSLGLRDRGDNEQFF
TRBJ1-2,TRBV11-2,many,.,TGTGCCAGCAGCTCTCTTGGGCGGGCATATGGCTACACCTTC,CASSSLGRAYGYTF
TRBJ2-6,TRBV6-5,many,TRBD1,TGTGCCAGCAGTTACGACGCGACTGGACAGGTCGGGGCCAACGTCCTGACTTTC,CASSYDATGQVGANVLTF
TRBJ2-1,TRBV6-2/TRBV6-3,.,TRBD2,TGTGCCAGCAAGACTAACGGGGGGGCCAATGAGCAGTTCTTC,CASKTNGGANEQFF